This TCR beta chain was profiled in a study of response to subunit inactivated influenza vaccine. Study-wide points: That few new T cells are recruited by each seasonal influenza vaccination was the authors' suggestion.

The table lists this clonotype with a few counts. The target antigen is unknown. TCRdb reprocessed the RT-PCR reads via MiXCR and lists one record per CDR3 protein. The data show hundreds of thousands of distinct CDR3 sequences, 7.6% seen once. This CDR3 is built from 16 residues. V gave up 5 bases and J gave up 4 bases; unmatched junction bases: 10. Germline V gene lookup returns CDR1 MNHEY and CDR2 SMNVEV (reference sequence). This receptor was identified in a man aged 50 to 69 who received an inactivated influenza vaccine. The sequencing used PBMCs from blood, collected about 24 months after vaccination. The chain has TRBV27 and TRBJ1-5; 8 bases line up with TRBD1. The CDR3 region has the DNA TGTGCCAGCAGTGCATCCGGGACAGGATCAAATCAGCCCCAGCATTTT. This encodes CASSASGTGSNQPQHF.